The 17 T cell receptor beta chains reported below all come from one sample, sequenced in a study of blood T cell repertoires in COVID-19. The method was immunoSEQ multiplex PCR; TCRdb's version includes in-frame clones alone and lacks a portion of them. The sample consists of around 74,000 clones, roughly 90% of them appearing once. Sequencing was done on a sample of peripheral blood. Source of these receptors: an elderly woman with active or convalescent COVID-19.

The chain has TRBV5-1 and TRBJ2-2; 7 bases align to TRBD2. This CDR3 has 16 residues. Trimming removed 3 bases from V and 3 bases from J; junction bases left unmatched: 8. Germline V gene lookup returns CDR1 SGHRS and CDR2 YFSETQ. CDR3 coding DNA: TGCGCCAGCAGCTACCCACGGGGACTATACACCGGGGAGCTGTTTTTT. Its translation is CASSYPRGLYTGELFF. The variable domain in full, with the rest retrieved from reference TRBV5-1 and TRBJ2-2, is KAGVTQTPRYLIKTRGQQVTLSCSPISGHRSVSWYQQTPGQGLQFLFEYFSETQRNKGNFPGRFSGRQFSNSRSEMNVSTLELGDSALYLCASSYPRGLYTGELFFGEGSRLTVL.

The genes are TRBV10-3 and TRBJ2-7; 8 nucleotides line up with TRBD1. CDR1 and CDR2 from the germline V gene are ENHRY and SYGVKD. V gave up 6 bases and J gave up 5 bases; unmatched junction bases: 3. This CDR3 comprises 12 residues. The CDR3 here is CAIRDRGHEQYF. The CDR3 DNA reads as TGTGCCATCAGAGACAGGGGCCACGAGCAGTACTTC.

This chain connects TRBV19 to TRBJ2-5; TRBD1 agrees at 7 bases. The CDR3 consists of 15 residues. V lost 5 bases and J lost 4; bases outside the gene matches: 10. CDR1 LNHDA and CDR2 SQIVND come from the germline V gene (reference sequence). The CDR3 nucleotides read TGTGCCAGTAGTTCACGGACAGGCTGGGGAGAGACCCAGTACTTC. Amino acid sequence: CASSSRTGWGETQYF.

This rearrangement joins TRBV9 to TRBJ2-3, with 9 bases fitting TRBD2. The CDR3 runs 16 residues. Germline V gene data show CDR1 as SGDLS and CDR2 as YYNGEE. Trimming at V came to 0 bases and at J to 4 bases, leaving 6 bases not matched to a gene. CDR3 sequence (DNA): TGTGCCAGCAGCGTAGAGGCGGGGGGGCCGGCAGATACGCAGTATTTT. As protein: CASSVEAGGPADTQYF.

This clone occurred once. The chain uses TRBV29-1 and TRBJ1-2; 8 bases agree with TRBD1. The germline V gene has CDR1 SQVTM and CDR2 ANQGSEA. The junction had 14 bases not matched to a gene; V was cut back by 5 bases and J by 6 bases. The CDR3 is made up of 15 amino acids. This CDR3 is CSVRQTGERADGYTF. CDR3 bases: TGCAGCGTTCGACAGACAGGGGAAAGGGCGGATGGCTACACCTTC.

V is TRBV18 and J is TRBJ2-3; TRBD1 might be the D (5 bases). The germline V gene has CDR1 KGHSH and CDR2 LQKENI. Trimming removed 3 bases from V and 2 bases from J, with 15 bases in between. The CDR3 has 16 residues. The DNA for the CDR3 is TGTGCCAGCTCACCGTTTGACAGACCATCCACAGATACGCAGTATTTT. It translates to CASSPFDRPSTDTQYF.

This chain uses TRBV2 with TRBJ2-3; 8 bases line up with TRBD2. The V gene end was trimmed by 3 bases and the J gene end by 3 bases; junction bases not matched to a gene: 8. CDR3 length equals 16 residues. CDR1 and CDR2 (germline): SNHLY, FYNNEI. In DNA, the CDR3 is TGTGCCAGCAGTGAGGTGGCGGGGGGCTGGACAGATACGCAGTATTTT. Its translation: CASSEVAGGWTDTQYF.

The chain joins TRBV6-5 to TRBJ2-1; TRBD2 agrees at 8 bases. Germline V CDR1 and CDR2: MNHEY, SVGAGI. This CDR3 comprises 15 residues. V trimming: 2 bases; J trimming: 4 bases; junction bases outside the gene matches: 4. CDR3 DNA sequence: TGTGCCAGCAGTTACGGTAGCGGGGAATACAATGAGCAGTTCTTC. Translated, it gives CASSYGSGEYNEQFF.

This CDR3 is CASSPPRENYGYTF. The CDR3 nucleotides are TGCGCCAGCAGCCCCCCTCGGGAGAACTATGGCTACACCTTC. The genes are TRBV5-1 and TRBJ1-2; D not resolved. V lost 4 bases and J lost 2, with 12 bases in between. The germline V gene encodes CDR1 SGHRS and CDR2 YFSETQ. The CDR3 has 14 amino acids.

The CDR3 nucleotides read TGTGCCAGCAGATATCAGGGGGGAACTGAAGCTTTCTTT. This encodes CASRYQGGTEAFF. This chain uses TRBV6-5 with TRBJ1-1, with 7 bases matching TRBD1. The germline gives CDR1 MNHEY, CDR2 SVGAGI. This CDR3 is built from 13 residues. With V trimmed by 6 bases and J by 5 bases, 6 bases remained unmatched.

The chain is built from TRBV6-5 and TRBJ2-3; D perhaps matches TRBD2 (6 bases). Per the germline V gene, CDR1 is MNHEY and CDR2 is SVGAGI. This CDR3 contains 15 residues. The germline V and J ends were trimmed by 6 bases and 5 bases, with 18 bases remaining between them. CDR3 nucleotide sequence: TGTGCCAGCAGCCTGTCTAGAGCGGAGGGAGATACGCAGTATTTT. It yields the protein CASSLSRAEGDTQYF.

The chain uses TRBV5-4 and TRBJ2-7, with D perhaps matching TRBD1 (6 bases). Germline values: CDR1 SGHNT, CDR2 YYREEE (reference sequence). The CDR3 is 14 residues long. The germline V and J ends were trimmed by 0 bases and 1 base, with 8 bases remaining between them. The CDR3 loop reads CASSLGQGSYEQYF. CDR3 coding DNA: TGTGCCAGCAGCTTGGGGCAGGGGTCCTACGAGCAGTACTTC.

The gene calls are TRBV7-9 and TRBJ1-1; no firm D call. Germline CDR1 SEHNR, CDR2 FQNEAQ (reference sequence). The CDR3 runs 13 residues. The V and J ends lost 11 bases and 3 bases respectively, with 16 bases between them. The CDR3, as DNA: TGTGCCGCCGCCCACTGGAGGGACACTGAAGCTTTCTTT. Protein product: CAAAHWRDTEAFF.

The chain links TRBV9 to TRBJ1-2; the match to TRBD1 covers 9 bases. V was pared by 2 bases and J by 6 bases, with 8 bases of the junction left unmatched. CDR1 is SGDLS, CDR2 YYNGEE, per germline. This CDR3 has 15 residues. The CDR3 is CASSVHRGRENGYTF. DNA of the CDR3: TGTGCCAGCAGCGTCCACAGGGGGCGCGAGAATGGCTACACCTTC.

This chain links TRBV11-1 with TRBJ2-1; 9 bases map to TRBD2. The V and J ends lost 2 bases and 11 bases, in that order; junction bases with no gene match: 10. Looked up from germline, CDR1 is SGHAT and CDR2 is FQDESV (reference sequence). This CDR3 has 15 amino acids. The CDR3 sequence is CASSLSRRAGGKQFF. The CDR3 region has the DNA TGTGCCAGCAGCTTATCCCGTCGGGCGGGGGGGAAGCAGTTCTTC.

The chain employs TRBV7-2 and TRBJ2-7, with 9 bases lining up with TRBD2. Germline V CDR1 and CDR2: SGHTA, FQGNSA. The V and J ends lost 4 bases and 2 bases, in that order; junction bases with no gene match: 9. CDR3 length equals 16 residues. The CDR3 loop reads CASSSLLAGAPYEQYF. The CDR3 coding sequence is TGTGCCAGCAGCTCGCTTTTAGCGGGGGCACCCTACGAGCAGTACTTC. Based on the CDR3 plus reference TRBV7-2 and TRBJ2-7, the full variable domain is GAGVSQSPSNKVTEKGKDVELRCDPISGHTALYWYRQSLGQGLEFLIYFQGNSAPDKSGLPSDRFSAERTGGSVSTLTIQRTQQEDSAVYLCASSSLLAGAPYEQYFGPGTRLTVT.

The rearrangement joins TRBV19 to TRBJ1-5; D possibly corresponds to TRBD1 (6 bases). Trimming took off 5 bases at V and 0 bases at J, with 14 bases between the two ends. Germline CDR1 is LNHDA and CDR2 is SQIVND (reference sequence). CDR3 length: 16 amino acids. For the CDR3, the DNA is TGTGCCAGTAGTTGGGGAGACAGGAATAGCAATCAGCCCCAGCATTTT. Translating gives CASSWGDRNSNQPQHF.